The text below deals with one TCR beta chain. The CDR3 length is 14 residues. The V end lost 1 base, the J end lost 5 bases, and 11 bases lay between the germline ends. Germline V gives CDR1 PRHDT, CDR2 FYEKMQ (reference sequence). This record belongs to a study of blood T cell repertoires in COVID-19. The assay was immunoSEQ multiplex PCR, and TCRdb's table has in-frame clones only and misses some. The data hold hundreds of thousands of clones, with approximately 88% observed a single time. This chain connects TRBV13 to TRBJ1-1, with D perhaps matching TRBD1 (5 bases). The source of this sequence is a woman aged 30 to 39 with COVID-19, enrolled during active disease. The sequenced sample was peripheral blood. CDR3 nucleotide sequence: TGTGCCAGCAGCTTAGAGGGGTGGGGAACTGAAGCTTTCTTT. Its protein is CASSLEGWGTEAFF.